The rows below give T cell receptor beta chains drawn from one sample of a study of cytomegalovirus exposure and HLA in healthy donors. Measured with immunoSEQ multiplex PCR; TCRdb has only the in-frame clones, and not every one. The table records approximately 280,000 clones, about nine tenths of them present only once. Material for sequencing was PBMCs. Source of these receptors: a man aged 40-55 years in good health and CMV-seropositive. Both conserved end residues are part of each CDR3. The D gene is left open where the match is weak. Not all rows give a size; the values are once, few, many and, for expanded clones, a class.

>13|TRBV2|TRBD1|TRBJ1-2|NA
CASSDRGAYGYTF
TGTGCCAGCAGTGACAGGGGGGCCTATGGCTACACCTTC
>15|TRBV11-3|TRBD2|TRBJ2-2|NA
CASSSRTSGGEELFF
TGTGCCAGCAGCTCCCGGACTAGCGGAGGGGAGGAGCTGTTTTTT
>17|TRBV4-2|NA|TRBJ1-3|NA
CASSQGGDFYSGNTIYF
TGTGCCAGCAGCCAAGGGGGGGACTTCTATTCTGGAAACACCATATATTTT
>13|TRBV4-1|NA|TRBJ1-5|NA
CASSQVTNQPQHF
TGCGCCAGCAGCCAGGTAACTAATCAGCCCCAGCATTTT
>13|TRBV19|NA|TRBJ2-7|NA
CASSLPLGHEQYF
TGTGCCAGTAGCCTCCCCTTGGGGCACGAGCAGTACTTC
>16|TRBV19|TRBD2|TRBJ2-1|NA
CASRPRTSGTDNEQFF
TGTGCCAGTAGGCCTCGGACTAGCGGAACGGACAATGAGCAGTTCTTC
>18|TRBV7-9|TRBD1|TRBJ2-6|NA
CASSGIPGQGAGANVLTF
TGTGCCAGCAGCGGCATACCGGGACAGGGAGCTGGGGCCAACGTCCTGACTTTC
>15|TRBV4-3|NA|TRBJ2-7|NA
CASSQDSTGSYEQYF
TGCGCCAGCAGCCAAGATTCTACAGGGTCCTACGAGCAGTACTTC
>11|TRBV20-1|NA|TRBJ2-7|once
CSASPTYEQYF
TGCAGTGCTAGTCCAACCTACGAGCAGTACTTC
>15|TRBV9|NA|TRBJ1-4|NA
CASSVGGGVNEKLFF
TGTGCCAGCAGCGTAGGGGGGGGAGTCAATGAAAAACTGTTTTTT
>15|TRBV7-9|NA|TRBJ1-5|NA
CASSSGGPLNQPQHF
TGTGCCAGCAGCTCCGGGGGGCCCCTCAATCAGCCCCAGCATTTT
>14|TRBV18|NA|TRBJ2-7|NA
CASSPPGEWSEQYF
TGTGCCAGCTCACCACCCGGCGAATGGAGCGAGCAGTACTTC
>12|TRBV30|NA|TRBJ1-3|NA
CAWTRGGNTIYF
TGTGCCTGGACTCGAGGGGGAAACACCATATATTTT
>16|TRBV7-7|NA|TRBJ2-5|NA
CASTQPQGPSQETQYF
TGTGCTAGCACCCAACCGCAGGGCCCATCCCAAGAGACCCAGTACTTC
>14|TRBV9|TRBD1|TRBJ2-7|NA
CASSEGTGAYEQYF
TGTGCCAGCAGCGAGGGGACAGGGGCCTACGAGCAGTACTTC
>13|TRBV7-7|NA|TRBJ2-2|NA
CASSLSGTGELFF
TGTGCTAGCAGCTTAAGCGGTACCGGGGAGCTGTTTTTT
>15|TRBV5-6|NA|TRBJ2-7|few
CASSKPTGNFYEQYF
TGTGCCAGCAGTAAACCCACAGGGAATTTCTACGAGCAGTACTTC
>15|TRBV27|TRBD2|TRBJ2-7|NA
CASSPTSGRYHEQYF
TGTGCCAGCAGTCCGACTAGCGGGAGGTATCACGAGCAGTACTTC
>14|TRBV4-1|NA|TRBJ1-2|few
CASSQISGDYGYTF
TGCGCCAGCAGCCAAATATCAGGGGACTATGGCTACACCTTC
>13|TRBV7-9|NA|TRBJ2-7|NA
CSSIPPRDYEQYF
TGTTCCAGCATTCCACCCCGGGACTACGAGCAGTACTTC
>14|TRBV7-9|NA|TRBJ1-1|NA
CASSFGGGNTEAFF
TGTGCCAGCAGCTTTGGGGGGGGAAACACTGAAGCTTTCTTT
>13|TRBV5-1|NA|TRBJ2-1|once
CASSSSSYNEQFF
TGCGCCAGCAGCTCGAGCTCCTACAATGAGCAGTTCTTC
>14|TRBV25-1|NA|TRBJ2-7|NA
CASSDPLGSYEQYF
TGTGCCAGCAGTGATCCCCTAGGCAGTTACGAGCAGTACTTC
>18|TRBV5-1|TRBD1|TRBJ2-7|NA
CASSLNRGRFVGFHEQYF
TGCGCCAGCAGCTTGAATAGGGGGCGGTTCGTAGGGTTCCACGAGCAGTACTTC
>15|TRBV7-2|NA|TRBJ2-3|NA
CASSLHLASTDTQYF
TGTGCCAGCAGCTTGCACCTAGCGAGCACAGATACGCAGTATTTT
>16|TRBV29-1|NA|TRBJ2-7|NA
CSVHRQGPAGGDEQYF
TGCAGCGTTCATAGACAGGGGCCAGCGGGAGGCGACGAGCAGTACTTC
>16|TRBV27|TRBD1|TRBJ2-1|NA
CASIPSGTGYYNEQFF
TGTGCCAGCATCCCTTCCGGGACAGGCTATTACAATGAGCAGTTCTTC
>14|TRBV6-4|TRBD1|TRBJ2-7|NA
CASSQRQGASEQYF
TGTGCCAGCAGTCAACGACAGGGAGCTTCCGAGCAGTACTTC
>14|TRBV18|TRBD1|TRBJ2-3|once
CASSQDDRADTQYF
TGTGCCAGCTCGCAAGACGACAGGGCAGATACGCAGTATTTT
>15|TRBV4-3|NA|TRBJ2-7|NA
CASSQAPGAAYEQYF
TGCGCCAGCAGCCAAGCGCCGGGAGCTGCCTACGAGCAGTACTTC
>17|TRBV4-3|NA|TRBJ2-1|NA
CASSQDRVQGAYNEQFF
TGCGCCAGCAGCCAAGATAGGGTACAGGGTGCCTACAATGAGCAGTTCTTC
>17|TRBV28|NA|TRBJ2-7|NA
CASSSPGSTANRYEQYF
TGTGCCAGCAGTTCCCCGGGGTCTACGGCTAATAGGTACGAGCAGTACTTC
>15|TRBV9|TRBD2|TRBJ2-3|NA
CASSPSGSVGDTQYF
TGTGCCAGCAGCCCGAGCGGGAGCGTTGGAGATACGCAGTATTTT
>13|TRBV9|NA|TRBJ2-3|few
CASSSRPTDTQYF
TGTGCCAGCAGCTCGCGTCCGACAGATACGCAGTATTTT
>15|TRBV2|NA|TRBJ1-5|few
CASSVQGVGNQPQHF
TGTGCCAGCAGTGTGCAGGGTGTAGGCAATCAGCCCCAGCATTTT
>16|TRBV14|NA|TRBJ2-7|NA
CASSPEGGVSSYEQYF
TGTGCCAGCAGCCCAGAAGGCGGGGTGAGCTCCTACGAGCAGTACTTC
>13|TRBV19|NA|TRBJ2-5|NA
CASSMWRKETQYF
TGTGCCAGTAGTATGTGGCGGAAAGAGACCCAGTACTTC
>16|TRBV28|NA|TRBJ1-5|NA
CASSFGRGKLDQPQHF
TGTGCCAGCAGTTTTGGGAGGGGGAAACTCGATCAGCCCCAGCATTTT
>15|TRBV28|TRBD1|TRBJ1-5|NA
CASSLGQGSNQPQHF
TGTGCCAGCAGTTTGGGACAGGGAAGCAATCAGCCCCAGCATTTT
>16|TRBV4-1|TRBD1|TRBJ1-2|NA
CASSHLLGTGGSGYTF
TGCGCCAGCAGCCACCTCCTGGGAACAGGGGGCTCTGGCTACACCTTC
>15|TRBV10-3|TRBD1|TRBJ1-1|once
CAISEGGVLITEAFF
TGTGCCATCAGTGAAGGGGGCGTGTTGATCACTGAAGCTTTCTTT
>15|TRBV2|TRBD1|TRBJ2-2|NA
CASSLQGPRTGELFF
TGTGCCAGCAGTCTACAGGGGCCCCGCACCGGGGAGCTGTTTTTT
>15|TRBV19|TRBD2|TRBJ2-1|NA
CASSMVAGSYNEQFF
TGTGCCAGTAGTATGGTAGCGGGCTCCTACAATGAGCAGTTCTTC
>16|TRBV19|TRBD1|TRBJ2-2|NA
CASSLPTGGVTGELFF
TGTGCCAGTAGTCTACCGACAGGGGGTGTTACCGGGGAGCTGTTTTTT
>16|TRBV19|TRBD2|TRBJ2-7|NA
CASSKGLAGGDYEQYF
TGTGCCAGTAGTAAGGGACTAGCGGGAGGGGACTACGAGCAGTACTTC
>15|TRBV5-4|TRBD1|TRBJ2-7|NA
CASSAGQGETYEQYF
TGTGCCAGCAGCGCAGGACAGGGCGAAACTTACGAGCAGTACTTC
>17|TRBV27|NA|TRBJ1-1|NA
CASSVSSIRTLNTEAFF
TGTGCCAGCAGTGTATCCTCTATTCGGACTTTGAACACTGAAGCTTTCTTT
>14|TRBV5-1|NA|TRBJ1-1|NA
CASSLGWGDTEAFF
TGCGCCAGCAGTTTGGGTTGGGGCGACACTGAAGCTTTCTTT
>12|TRBV19|NA|TRBJ1-2|NA
CASSISSYGYTF
TGTGCCAGTAGTATTTCGTCCTATGGCTACACCTTC
>16|TRBV6-5|TRBD1|TRBJ2-1|few
CASSYLGQGPFNEQFF
TGTGCCAGCAGTTACCTTGGACAGGGCCCCTTCAATGAGCAGTTCTTC
>14|TRBV7-9|NA|TRBJ2-3|NA
CASSVLGARDTQYF
TGTGCCAGCAGCGTGCTGGGAGCTCGGGATACGCAGTATTTT
>18|TRBV19|TRBD2|TRBJ2-1|NA
CATLPGASGKGTYNEQFF
TGTGCCACCCTTCCTGGGGCGAGCGGGAAGGGCACCTACAATGAGCAGTTCTTC
>11|TRBV6-5|NA|TRBJ1-1|NA
CASSRQGEAFF
TGTGCCAGCAGTCGACAAGGTGAAGCTTTCTTT
>14|TRBV7-9|NA|TRBJ1-1|once
CASSLGGAFPEAFF
TGTGCCAGCAGCTTAGGGGGCGCTTTCCCTGAAGCTTTCTTT